This T cell receptor (beta chain) is drawn from a study of blood T cells in healthy people across ages. On the study more broadly: About one barcoded beta molecule per two T cells was the capture yield of template switching. Study-wide results and limits: TCR beta diversity per million T cells fell roughly linearly with age. Long-lived and aged donors differed, with more naive CD4+ cells and higher diversity in the long-lived.

It was with a sample-barcoded 5' primer and a J-beta primer mix that a second PCR of roughly 7 to 12 cycles was run. TCRdb analysed the 5' RACE reads with MiXCR anew, one entry per CDR3 protein. The table shows 1,500,000 or so distinct CDR3 sequences, with roughly 59% occurring only once. This clonotype was seen only once. Its target is unknown. No conserved phenylalanine or tryptophan is present at the end of the CDR3, so a read error is the likely explanation. Germline V lookup: CDR1 SSHAT, CDR2 FNYEAQ (reference sequence). The CDR3 runs to 13 residues. Total RNA, at least 5 micrograms per sample, came from PBMCs.

The chain employs TRBV7-7 and TRBJ2-1, with D perhaps being TRBD1 or TRBD2 (7 bases each). This TCR was recovered from a man between 18 and 35 years old in good health. The sample taken for sequencing was blood. The CDR3 sequence is CASSPGGGAEQFY. The CDR3 region has the DNA TGTGCTAGCAGCCCAGGGGGGGGCGCTGAGCAGTTCTAC.